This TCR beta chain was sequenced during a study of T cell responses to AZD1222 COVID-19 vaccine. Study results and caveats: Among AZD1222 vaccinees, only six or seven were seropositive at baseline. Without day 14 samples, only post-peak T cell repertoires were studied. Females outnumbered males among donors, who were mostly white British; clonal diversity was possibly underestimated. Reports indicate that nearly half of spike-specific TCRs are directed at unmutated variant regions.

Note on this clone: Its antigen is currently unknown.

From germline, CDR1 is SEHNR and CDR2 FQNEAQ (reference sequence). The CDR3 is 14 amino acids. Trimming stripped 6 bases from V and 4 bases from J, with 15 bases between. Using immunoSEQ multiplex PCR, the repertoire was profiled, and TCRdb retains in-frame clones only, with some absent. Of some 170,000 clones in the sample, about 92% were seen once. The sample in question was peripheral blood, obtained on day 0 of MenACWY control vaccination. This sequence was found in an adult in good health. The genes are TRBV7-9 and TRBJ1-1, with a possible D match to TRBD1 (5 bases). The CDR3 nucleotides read TGTGCCAGCAGTTCACAGGTGAGGGGCACTGAAGCTTTCTTT. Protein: CASSSQVRGTEAFF.